The 5 T cell receptor beta chains below were found in one sample sequenced in a study of low-dose radiotherapy and immunotherapy resistance in tumors. As for time point: before trial treatment. TRAV- and TRBV-specific primers, spanning alpha and beta chains, primed first-strand cDNA. Using a constant-region primer together with a V-primer adapter, TCRs were subjected to 15 to 25 PCR cycles of amplification. TCRdb reprocessed the reads with MiXCR, giving one entry per CDR3 protein. Of 70,000 to 90,000 distinct CDR3 sequences listed, 18% are singletons. This specimen consisted of PBMCs, obtained before treatment. The origin of the receptors is a male donor with prostate cancer.

By share, this clonotype ranks as medium-sized (0.01 to 0.1%). The V and J genes are TRBV5-5 and TRBJ2-1; 9 bases are a match to TRBD1. V was clipped by 3 bases and J by 4 bases; unmatched bases: 5. The germline gives CDR1 SGHKS, CDR2 YYEKEE (reference sequence). The CDR3 runs 15 residues. CDR3 bases: TGTGCCAGCAGCTGGGGACAGGGCCTTTACAATGAGCAGTTCTTC. Encoded protein: CASSWGQGLYNEQFF. Full variable domain (missing parts from reference TRBV5-5 and TRBJ2-1): DAGVTQSPTHLIKTRGQQVTLRCSPISGHKSVSWYQQVLGQGPQFIFQYYEKEERGRGNFPDRFSARQFPNYSSELNVNALLLGDSALYLCASSWGQGLYNEQFFGPGTRLTVL.

In its sample, this clonotype was seen many times. The V gene is TRBV20-1, the J gene TRBJ2-7; 8 nucleotides agree with TRBD2. Per the germline V gene, CDR1 is DFQATT and CDR2 is SNEGSKA (reference sequence). The CDR3 has 15 residues. V trimming: 5 bases; J trimming: 3 bases; junction bases outside the gene matches: 12. CDR3 residues: CSAYNPRGGNYEQYF. In DNA form, the CDR3 reads TGCAGTGCTTATAACCCCCGGGGGGGGAACTACGAGCAGTACTTC.

As regards this clonotype: A read error is likely here: a far larger clone is one base away. The chain links TRBV5-4 to TRBJ2-7; TRBD2 aligns across 10 bases. Germline CDR1 SGHNT, CDR2 YYREEE (reference sequence). Losses at the gene ends were 3 bases for V and 7 bases for J; bases not matched to a gene: 10. The CDR3 spans 15 residues. The DNA of the CDR3 is TGTGCCAGCAGCTCCGGGACTAGCGCGTACAATGAGCAGTACTTC. Protein product: CASSSGTSAYNEQYF.

V gene TRBV29-1 combines with J gene TRBJ1-3, with 8 bases aligning to TRBD1. The germline V gene has CDR1 SQVTM and CDR2 ANQGSEA. The V gene end was trimmed by 5 bases and the J gene end by 1 base; junction bases not matched to a gene: 10. CDR3 length: 16 amino acids. In DNA form, the CDR3 reads TGCAGCGTTTCGAGCGGGGACAGGTGGTCTGGAAACACCATATATTTT. The encoded protein is CSVSSGDRWSGNTIYF. The whole variable domain, filled in from reference TRBV29-1 and TRBJ1-3, reads SAVISQKPSRDICQRGTSLTIQCQVDSQVTMMFWYRQQPGQSLTLIATANQGSEATYESGFVIDKFPISRPNLTFSTLTVSNMSPEDSSIYLCSVSSGDRWSGNTIYFGEGSWLTVV.

There are many counts of this clonotype. This chain connects TRBV29-1 to TRBJ1-2; no firm D call. Germline CDR1 and CDR2: SQVTM and ANQGSEA. V was shortened by 3 bases and J by 0 bases, with 8 bases between the two germline ends. The CDR3 runs to 13 residues. CDR3: CSVDADANYGYTF. As DNA, the CDR3 is TGCAGCGTTGATGCAGACGCTAACTATGGCTACACCTTC.